This T cell receptor (beta chain) was obtained from a study of shared clonotypes between healthy human individuals. Across the whole study: Three plates were used per donor for CD4 naive, three for CD4 memory, two for CD8 naive and one for CD8 memory.

The CDR3 loop spans 13 amino acids. Germline CDR1 and CDR2: MNHNS and SASEGT. V lost 2 bases and J lost 3, with 7 bases in between. Healthy adults negative for HIV, lacking recent acute infections or vaccinations, served as donors. The table came from immunoSEQ multiplex PCR; TCRdb's copy has only in-frame clones and leaves some out. In the table there are some 200,000 clones, approximately 70% of which are singletons. The V and J genes are TRBV6-1 and TRBJ1-1, with a tentative D call TRBD1 (5 bases). The sample taken for sequencing was memory CD4+ T cells sorted from blood. The subset here: CD45RA-negative fraction. The clonotype originates from a man between 25 and 39 years old in good health. CDR3 nucleotides: TGTGCCAGCAGTGAAAACAGGTACACTGAAGCTTTCTTT. This translates into CASSENRYTEAFF.